The present T cell receptor beta chain was sequenced within a study of cytomegalovirus exposure and HLA in healthy donors. Study information: A previous analysis identified 95 million to 130 million unique TCR beta sequences derived from approximately 190 million T cells. General study findings and limits: Within an earlier analysis, most TCR beta V segments proved productive either about 87% or about 30% of the time.

Though nominally healthy at sampling, donors likely had unrecorded immune exposures. CDR1 is SGHNT and CDR2 is YYREEE in the germline V gene (reference sequence). Trimming pared 0 bases from V and 7 bases from J, leaving 5 bases between. The CDR3 runs 12 residues. It was with 60 Vbeta and 13 Jbeta primers that the PCR ran. Assay: immunoSEQ multiplex PCR; the TCRdb copy retains only in-frame clones and omits some. The sample includes approximately 150,000 clones, about 80% seen only once; the top ten take approximately 13%. This clone was seen only once. Its antigen is still unknown. Material: PBMCs. This clonotype was obtained from a middle-aged man in good health and CMV-seropositive. The chain is built from TRBV5-4 and TRBJ2-1, with unresolved D. CDR3 residues: CASSLGTNEQFF. The CDR3 DNA is TGTGCCAGCAGCTTGGGTACTAATGAGCAGTTCTTC.